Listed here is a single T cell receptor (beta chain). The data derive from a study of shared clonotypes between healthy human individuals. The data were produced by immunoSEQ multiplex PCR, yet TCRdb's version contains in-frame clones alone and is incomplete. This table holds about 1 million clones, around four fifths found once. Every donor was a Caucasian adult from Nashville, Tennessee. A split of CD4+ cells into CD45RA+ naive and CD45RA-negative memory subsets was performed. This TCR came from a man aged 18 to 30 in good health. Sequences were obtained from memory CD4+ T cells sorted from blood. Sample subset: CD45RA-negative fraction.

CDR3 bases: TGTGCCAGCAGACCGACTAGCGGGAGGGGTTACAATGAGCAGTTCTTC. It is translated as CASRPTSGRGYNEQFF. V gene TRBV14 combines with J gene TRBJ2-1; 14 bases fit TRBD2. Germline CDR1 is SGHDN and CDR2 is FVKESK. This CDR3 spans 16 amino acids. After removal of 6 bases from V and 4 bases from J, the junction contained 5 bases not matched to a gene.